This T cell receptor (beta chain) was profiled in a study of T cell responses to AZD1222 COVID-19 vaccine. About this clone itself: Its antigen remains unknown.

Clones were read by immunoSEQ multiplex PCR, and TCRdb kept only the in-frame ones, dropping some. The profile covers about 180,000 clones, with 80% to 90% appearing a single time and more than 4% taken by the ten largest. Trimming took 0 bases from V and 4 from J, leaving 6 bases between them. The CDR3 has 13 amino acids. Germline V CDR1 and CDR2: LNHNV, YYDKDF (reference sequence). Whole-study results and caveats: Reports say nearly half of spike-specific TCRs go after unmutated variant regions.

This chain connects TRBV15 to TRBJ1-2; the D is unclear. The TCR comes from an adult who received the MenACWY meningococcal vaccine as a control. The input for sequencing was peripheral blood, taken 28 days after the second dose of the MenACWY control vaccine. CDR3 sequence reads: CATSREVGYGYTF. DNA for the CDR3: TGTGCCACCAGCAGAGAGGTTGGCTATGGCTACACCTTC.